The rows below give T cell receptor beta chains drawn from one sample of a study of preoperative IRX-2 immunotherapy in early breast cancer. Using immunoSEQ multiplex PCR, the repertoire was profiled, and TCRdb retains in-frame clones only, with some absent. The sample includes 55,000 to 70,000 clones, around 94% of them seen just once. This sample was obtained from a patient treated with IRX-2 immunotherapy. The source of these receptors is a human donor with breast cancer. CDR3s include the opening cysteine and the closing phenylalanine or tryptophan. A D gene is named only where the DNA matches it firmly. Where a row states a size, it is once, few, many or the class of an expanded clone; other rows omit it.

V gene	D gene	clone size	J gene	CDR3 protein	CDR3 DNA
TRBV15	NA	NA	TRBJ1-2	CATSSPHKDGFDYGYTF	TGTGCCACCAGCAGCCCTCATAAGGACGGGTTCGACTATGGCTACACCTTC
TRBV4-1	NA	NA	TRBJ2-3	CASSQDPNTDTQYF	TGCGCCAGCAGCCAAGATCCCAACACAGATACGCAGTATTTT
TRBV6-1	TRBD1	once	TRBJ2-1	CASTLRDRRYNEQFF	TGTGCCAGCACTCTCCGGGACAGGCGGTACAATGAGCAGTTCTTC
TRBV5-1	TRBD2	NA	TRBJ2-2	CASSLLAGRNTGELFF	TGCGCCAGCAGCCTATTAGCGGGCCGGAACACCGGGGAACTGTTTTTT
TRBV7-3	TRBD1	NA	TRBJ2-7	CASSLAEDRVAYEQYF	TGTGCCAGCAGCCTTGCAGAGGACAGGGTCGCCTACGAGCAGTACTTC
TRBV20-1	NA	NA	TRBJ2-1	CSASFMEGQFF	TGCAGTGCTAGCTTCATGGAGGGGCAGTTCTTC
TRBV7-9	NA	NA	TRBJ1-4	CASSSRPINEKLFF	TGTGCCAGCAGCTCGCGACCGATTAATGAAAAACTGTTTTTT
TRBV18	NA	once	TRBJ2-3	CASSPLQDSDTQYF	TGTGCCAGCTCACCGCTCCAGGATTCGGATACGCAGTATTTT
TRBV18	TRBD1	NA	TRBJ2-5	CASSPSGQGETQYF	TGTGCCAGCTCACCCTCTGGACAGGGGGAGACCCAGTACTTC
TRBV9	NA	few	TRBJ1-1	CASSVVKGGDTEAFF	TGTGCCAGCAGCGTAGTGAAGGGGGGGGACACTGAAGCTTTCTTT
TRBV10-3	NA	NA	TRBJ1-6	CAISGGRSYNSPLHF	TGTGCCATCAGTGGAGGCCGCTCCTATAATTCACCCCTCCACTTT
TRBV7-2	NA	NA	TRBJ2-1	CASSFALPYNEQFF	TGTGCCAGCAGCTTTGCGCTACCTTACAATGAGCAGTTCTTC
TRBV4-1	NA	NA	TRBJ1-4	CASAIGARTNEKLFF	TGCGCCAGCGCCATTGGGGCGCGTACTAATGAAAAACTGTTTTTT
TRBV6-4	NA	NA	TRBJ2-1	CASSDSGQGTEQFF	TGTGCCAGCAGTGACTCTGGCCAGGGGACTGAGCAGTTCTTC
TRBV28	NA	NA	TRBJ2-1	CASSLRVGGWDNEQFF	TGTGCCAGCAGTTTAAGGGTTGGGGGTTGGGACAATGAGCAGTTCTTC
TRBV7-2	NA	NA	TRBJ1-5	CASSLVLDQPQHF	TGTGCCAGCAGCTTAGTCCTAGATCAGCCCCAGCATTTT